The T cell receptor beta chain under discussion was sequenced for a study of T-cell reconstitution after alpha-beta-depleted transplantation in children. Study-level results: As was reported, about two months after transplant, alpha-beta T cells came from several hundred expanded graft clones. From newly produced T cells came most of the T-cell counts and diversity one year after transplant.

V was pared by 1 base and J by 0 bases, with 4 bases of the junction left unmatched. The CDR3 has 17 residues. Germline V gives CDR1 SEHNR, CDR2 FQNEAQ (reference sequence). This clonotype was observed a handful of times. Its antigen is undetermined. Unique molecular identifiers tagged the TCRbeta library. Each CDR3 protein is one row after TCRdb ran MiXCR on the PCR reads. The sample has approximately 650,000 distinct CDR3 sequences, about an eighth seen once. The receptor comes from a girl between 2 and 10 years old with congenital amegakaryocytic thrombocytopenia, due to receive a stem cell transplant. This sample comprised PBMCs, obtained before TCRalphabeta/CD19-depleted stem cell transplant. The rearrangement links TRBV7-9 to TRBJ2-2, with 8 bases lining up with TRBD1. The CDR3 DNA reads TGTGCCAGCAGCTTAGTTCCGGGACAGGCGAACACCGGGGAGCTGTTTTTT. Its translation is CASSLVPGQANTGELFF.